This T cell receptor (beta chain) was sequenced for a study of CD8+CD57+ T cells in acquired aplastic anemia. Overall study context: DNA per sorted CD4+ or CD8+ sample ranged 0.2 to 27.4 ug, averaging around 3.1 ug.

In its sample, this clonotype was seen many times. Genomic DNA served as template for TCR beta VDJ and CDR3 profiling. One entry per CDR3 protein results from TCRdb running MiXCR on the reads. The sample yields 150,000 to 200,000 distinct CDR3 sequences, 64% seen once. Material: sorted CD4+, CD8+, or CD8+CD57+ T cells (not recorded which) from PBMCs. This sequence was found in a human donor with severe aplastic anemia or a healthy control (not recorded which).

CDR3 nucleotide sequence: TGTGCCACCAGCCCACTGGGACTAGCTGGGGATACGCAGTATTTT. Translation: CATSPLGLAGDTQYF. V is TRBV15 and J is TRBJ2-3, with 9 bases that match TRBD2. V lost 5 bases, J lost 6 bases, and 9 bases stayed unmatched. The CDR3 extends over 15 amino acids. From germline, CDR1 is LNHNV and CDR2 YYDKDF (reference sequence).